A single sample gave rise to the 10 T cell receptor beta chains below, sequenced in a study of T cell responses to AZD1222 COVID-19 vaccine. The table came from immunoSEQ multiplex PCR; TCRdb's copy has only in-frame clones and leaves some out. Among around 83,000 clones listed, about nine tenths were seen once. Sequencing was performed on peripheral blood, taken 28 days after the second AZD1222 dose. The receptors stem from an adult who received the AZD1222 COVID-19 vaccine.

The chain couples TRBV28 to TRBJ1-1; D is ambiguous. This CDR3 comprises 13 residues. The V gene's germline CDR1 is MDHEN and CDR2 SYDVKM. Trimming shortened V by 8 bases and J by 2 bases, and 12 bases separated the two germline ends. This CDR3 reads CASRGRLNTEAFF. The CDR3 DNA follows: TGTGCCAGCCGAGGGCGGCTCAACACTGAAGCTTTCTTT.

This chain links TRBV6-2 or TRBV6-3 with TRBJ1-5; 9 bases agree with TRBD1. Germline CDR1 MNHEY, CDR2 SVGEGT. The V gene end was trimmed by 5 bases and the J gene end by 2 bases; junction bases not matched to a gene: 7. CDR3 size: 16 residues. CDR3 region: CASSSTGGGGNQPQHF. CDR3 in DNA: TGTGCCAGCAGTAGTACAGGGGGCGGTGGCAATCAGCCCCAGCATTTT.

V and J are TRBV9 and TRBJ2-7; TRBD1 might be the D (6 bases). CDR3 length equals 14 residues. V was trimmed by 3 bases and J by 0 bases, leaving 10 bases between them. In germline, CDR1 is SGDLS, CDR2 YYNGEE. The CDR3 region has the DNA TGTGCCAGCAGCGAACAGGGTAGCTCCTACGAGCAGTACTTC. Amino acid sequence: CASSEQGSSYEQYF.

Of note for this clone: Other nucleotide sequences in the sample specify the same CDR3. This sequence joins TRBV28 and TRBJ2-7; D unclear. CDR1 and CDR2 (germline): MDHEN, SYDVKM. The ends were cut back, 5 bases at V and 6 bases at J, with 8 bases in the middle. CDR3 length equals 11 residues. The DNA for the CDR3 is TGTGCCAGCAGTCTCAGAGGCGAGCAGTACTTC. It encodes CASSLRGEQYF.

V usage is TRBV3-1 (or the pseudogene TRBV3-2) and J usage is TRBJ2-7; unclear D gene. The CDR3 is 15 amino acids. V lost 0 bases and J lost 0, with 9 bases in between. In germline, CDR1 is LGHDT, CDR2 YNNKEL (reference sequence). CDR3 residues: CASSQDHSSSYEQYF. In DNA, the CDR3 is TGTGCCAGCAGCCAAGACCACTCCAGCTCCTACGAGCAGTACTTC.

This clone was seen only a few times. The chain joins TRBV30 to TRBJ1-2; D not resolved. Germline V CDR1 and CDR2: GTSNPN, SVGIG (reference sequence). This CDR3 is 11 amino acids long. Between the trimmed V and J ends, which lost 0 bases and 4 bases, there was a span of 3 bases. This chain's CDR3 is CAWSVAYGYTF. The CDR3 bases are TGTGCCTGGAGTGTCGCCTATGGCTACACCTTC. The whole variable domain, filled in from reference TRBV30 and TRBJ1-2, reads SQTIHQWPATLVQPVGSPLSLECTVEGTSNPNLYWYRQAAGRGLQLLFYSVGIGQISSEVPQNLSASRPQDRQFILSSKKLLLSDSGFYLCAWSVAYGYTFGSGTRLTVV.

J is TRBJ2-1 and V is TRBV7-6, with a possible D match to TRBD2 (6 bases). Germline V gene lookup returns CDR1 SGHVS and CDR2 FNYEAQ. The CDR3 is 13 amino acids. Between the trimmed V and J ends, which lost 3 bases and 6 bases, there was a span of 9 bases. Here the CDR3 DNA reads TGTGCCAGCAGCTTTCTAGCGAGCAATGAGCAGTTCTTC. This gives the protein CASSFLASNEQFF.

This clone was seen a handful of times. This chain connects TRBV5-6 to TRBJ1-4, with D unclear. The germline V gene encodes CDR1 SGHDT and CDR2 YYEEEE. CDR3 length: 15 amino acids. The germline V and J ends were trimmed by 4 bases and 2 bases, with 12 bases remaining between them. CDR3 in DNA: TGTGCCAGCAGCGAACTTTCAGTTACTAATGAAAAACTGTTTTTT. Translating gives CASSELSVTNEKLFF.

The CDR3 sequence: CSAFGGVGYTF. The CDR3 DNA reads as TGCAGTGCTTTTGGGGGGGTGGGCTACACCTTC. This chain links TRBV20-1 with TRBJ1-2; TRBD1 is a possible D gene (5 bases). The V and J ends lost 5 bases and 8 bases respectively, with 12 bases between them. This CDR3 is built from 11 residues. Germline V lookup: CDR1 DFQATT, CDR2 SNEGSKA (reference sequence).

V is TRBV10-2 and J is TRBJ2-1; TRBD2 matches 11 bases. V dropped 2 bases and J dropped 8; count of bases not matched to a gene: 8. Looked up from germline, CDR1 is WSHSY and CDR2 is SAAADI. The CDR3 covers 16 residues. CDR3 DNA sequence: TGCGCCAGCAGTGAGGGGGTAGCGGGGGGGACGGATGAGCAGTTCTTC. It encodes CASSEGVAGGTDEQFF.